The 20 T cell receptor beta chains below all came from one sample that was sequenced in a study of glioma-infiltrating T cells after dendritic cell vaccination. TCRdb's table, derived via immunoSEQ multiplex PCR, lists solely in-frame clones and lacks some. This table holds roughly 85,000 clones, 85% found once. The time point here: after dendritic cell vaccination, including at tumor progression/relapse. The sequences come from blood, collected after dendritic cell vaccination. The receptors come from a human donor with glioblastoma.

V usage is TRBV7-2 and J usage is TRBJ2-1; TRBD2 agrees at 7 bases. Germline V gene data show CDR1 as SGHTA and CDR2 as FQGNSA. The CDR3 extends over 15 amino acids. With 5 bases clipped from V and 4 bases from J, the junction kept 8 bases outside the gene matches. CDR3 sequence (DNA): TGTGCCAGCAGCCCAGATGGCGGGAGTTACAATGAGCAGTTCTTC. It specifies CASSPDGGSYNEQFF.

As DNA, the CDR3 is TGCGCCAGCAGCCTCTCTTCGGGAGGGGAGCGTCAAGAGACCCAGTACTTC. The encoded protein is CASSLSSGGERQETQYF. The rearrangement links TRBV5-1 to TRBJ2-5; 8 nucleotides agree with TRBD2. With 4 bases clipped from V and 2 bases from J, the junction kept 13 bases outside the gene matches. Germline V gene data show CDR1 as SGHRS and CDR2 as YFSETQ. The CDR3 has 17 residues.

CDR3 region: CSVEIGWNYGYTF. In DNA, the CDR3 is TGCAGCGTTGAAATCGGGTGGAACTATGGCTACACCTTC. The rearrangement links TRBV29-1 to TRBJ1-2, with unresolved D. The germline gives CDR1 SQVTM, CDR2 ANQGSEA. V was cut by 2 bases and J by 2 bases, with 9 bases left in between. The CDR3 is 13 residues long.

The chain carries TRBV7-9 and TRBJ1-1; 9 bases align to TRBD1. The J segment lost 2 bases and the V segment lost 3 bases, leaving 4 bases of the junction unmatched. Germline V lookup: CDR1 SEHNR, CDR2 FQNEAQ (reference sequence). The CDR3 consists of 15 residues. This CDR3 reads CASSFPDRGNTEAFF. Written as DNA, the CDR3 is TGTGCCAGCAGCTTCCCGGACAGGGGCAACACTGAAGCTTTCTTT.

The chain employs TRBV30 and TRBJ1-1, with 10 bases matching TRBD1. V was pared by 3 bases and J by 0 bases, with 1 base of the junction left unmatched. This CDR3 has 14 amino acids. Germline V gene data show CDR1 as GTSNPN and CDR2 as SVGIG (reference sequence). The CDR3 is CAWRGQGLNTEAFF. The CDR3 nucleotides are TGTGCCTGGAGGGGACAGGGGTTGAACACTGAAGCTTTCTTT.

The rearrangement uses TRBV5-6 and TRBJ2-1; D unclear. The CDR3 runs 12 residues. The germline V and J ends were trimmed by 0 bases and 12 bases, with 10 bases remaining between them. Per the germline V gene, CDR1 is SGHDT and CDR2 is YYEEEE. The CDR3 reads CASSLGLNRQFF. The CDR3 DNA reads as TGTGCCAGCAGCTTGGGGCTCAACAGGCAGTTCTTC. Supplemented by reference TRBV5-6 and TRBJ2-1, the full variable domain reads DAGVTQSPTHLIKTRGQQVTLRCSPKSGHDTVSWYQQALGQGPQFIFQYYEEEERQRGNFPDRFSGHQFPNYSSELNVNALLLGDSALYLCASSLGLNRQFFGPGTRLTVL.

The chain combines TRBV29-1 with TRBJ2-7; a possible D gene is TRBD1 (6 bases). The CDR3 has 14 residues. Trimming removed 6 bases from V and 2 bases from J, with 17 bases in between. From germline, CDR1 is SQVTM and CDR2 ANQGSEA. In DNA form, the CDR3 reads TGCAGCGTAGGAAGAGCAGGGGATCCCTACGAGCAGTACTTC. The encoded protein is CSVGRAGDPYEQYF.

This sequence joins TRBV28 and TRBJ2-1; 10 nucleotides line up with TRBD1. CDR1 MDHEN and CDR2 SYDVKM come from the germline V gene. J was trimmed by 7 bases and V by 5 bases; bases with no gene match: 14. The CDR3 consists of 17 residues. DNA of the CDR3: TGTGCCAGCAGTGGCCGACAGGGGACAGGGGCTTCGAATGAGCAGTTCTTC. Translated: CASSGRQGTGASNEQFF.

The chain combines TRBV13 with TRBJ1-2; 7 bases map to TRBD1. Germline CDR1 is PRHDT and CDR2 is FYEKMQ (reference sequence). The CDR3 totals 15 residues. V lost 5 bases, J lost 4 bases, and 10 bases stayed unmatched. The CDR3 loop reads CASSQRDRRLYGYTF. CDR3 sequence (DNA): TGTGCCAGCAGCCAACGGGACAGAAGGCTCTATGGCTACACCTTC.

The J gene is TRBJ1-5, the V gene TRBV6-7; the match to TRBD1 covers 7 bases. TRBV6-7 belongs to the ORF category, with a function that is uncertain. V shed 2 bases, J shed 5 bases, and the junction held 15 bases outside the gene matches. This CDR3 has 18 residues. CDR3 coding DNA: TGTGCCAGCAGTTACCAGGGACCCAACGGGACAGTGGATCAGCCCCAGCATTTT. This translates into CASSYQGPNGTVDQPQHF.

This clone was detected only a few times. In DNA, the CDR3 is TGTGCCAGCAGCTTCGACTCGACAGGAGCCTACGAGCAGTACTTC. Protein sequence: CASSFDSTGAYEQYF. The chain employs TRBV28 and TRBJ2-7; D possibly corresponds to TRBD1 (6 bases). The germline V and J ends were trimmed by 6 bases and 2 bases, with 17 bases remaining between them. The CDR3 is made up of 15 amino acids. The V gene's germline CDR1 is MDHEN and CDR2 SYDVKM.

CDR3 sequence reads: CASSLATGSYNSPLHF. The CDR3 DNA follows: TGTGCCAGCAGCTTAGCGACGGGCTCCTATAATTCACCCCTCCACTTT. This rearrangement joins TRBV7-6 to TRBJ1-6, with unresolved D. V dropped 0 bases and J dropped 0 bases, with 6 bases sitting between them. Germline CDR1 is SGHVS and CDR2 is FNYEAQ. The CDR3 runs 16 residues.

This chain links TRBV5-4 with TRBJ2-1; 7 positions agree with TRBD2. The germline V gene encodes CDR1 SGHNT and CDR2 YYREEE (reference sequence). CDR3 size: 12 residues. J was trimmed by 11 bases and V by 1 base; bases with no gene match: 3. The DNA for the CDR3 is TGTGCCAGCAGCTTGCTGGGGGGGAAGCAGTTCTTC. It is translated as CASSLLGGKQFF. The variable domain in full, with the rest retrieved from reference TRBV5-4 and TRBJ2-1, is ETGVTQSPTHLIKTRGQQVTLRCSSQSGHNTVSWYQQALGQGPQFIFQYYREEENGRGNFPPRFSGLQFPNYSSELNVNALELDDSALYLCASSLLGGKQFFGPGTRLTVL.

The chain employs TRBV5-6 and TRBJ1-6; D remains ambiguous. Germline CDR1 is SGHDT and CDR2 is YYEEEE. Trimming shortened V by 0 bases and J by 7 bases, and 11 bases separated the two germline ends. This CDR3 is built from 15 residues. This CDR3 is CASSLEFRQNSPLHF. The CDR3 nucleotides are TGTGCCAGCAGCTTGGAGTTCAGACAAAATTCACCCCTCCACTTT.

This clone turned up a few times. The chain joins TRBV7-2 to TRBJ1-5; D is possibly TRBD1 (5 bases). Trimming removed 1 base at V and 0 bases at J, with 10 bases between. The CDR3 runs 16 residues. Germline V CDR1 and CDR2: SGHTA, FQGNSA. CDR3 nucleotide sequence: TGTGCCAGCAGCTTAGTGCAGGGCTATAGCAATCAGCCCCAGCATTTT. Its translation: CASSLVQGYSNQPQHF.

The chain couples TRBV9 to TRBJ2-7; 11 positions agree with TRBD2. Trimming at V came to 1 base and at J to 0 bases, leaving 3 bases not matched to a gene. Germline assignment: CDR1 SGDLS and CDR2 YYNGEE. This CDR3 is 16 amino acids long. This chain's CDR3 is CASSVPLAGGSYEQYF. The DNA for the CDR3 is TGTGCCAGCAGCGTACCGCTAGCGGGGGGCTCCTACGAGCAGTACTTC.

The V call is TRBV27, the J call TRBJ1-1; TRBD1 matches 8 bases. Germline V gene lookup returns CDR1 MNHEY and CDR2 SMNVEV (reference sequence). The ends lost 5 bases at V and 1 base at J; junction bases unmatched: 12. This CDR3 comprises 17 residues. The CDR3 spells CASSPLRGTGENTEAFF. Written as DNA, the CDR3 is TGTGCCAGCAGTCCCCTACGGGGGACAGGAGAGAACACTGAAGCTTTCTTT.

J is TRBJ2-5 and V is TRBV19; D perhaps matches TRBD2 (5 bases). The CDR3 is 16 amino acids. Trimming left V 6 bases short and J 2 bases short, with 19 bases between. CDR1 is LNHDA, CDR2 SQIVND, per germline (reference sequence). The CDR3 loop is CASSPRGRGSQETQYF. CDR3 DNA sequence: TGTGCCAGTAGCCCTAGAGGAAGAGGGAGTCAAGAGACCCAGTACTTC. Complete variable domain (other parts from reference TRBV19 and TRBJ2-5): DGGITQSPKYLFRKEGQNVTLSCEQNLNHDAMYWYRQDPGQGLRLIYYSQIVNDFQKGDIAEGYSVSREKKESFPLTVTSAQKNPTAFYLCASSPRGRGSQETQYFGPGTRLLVL.

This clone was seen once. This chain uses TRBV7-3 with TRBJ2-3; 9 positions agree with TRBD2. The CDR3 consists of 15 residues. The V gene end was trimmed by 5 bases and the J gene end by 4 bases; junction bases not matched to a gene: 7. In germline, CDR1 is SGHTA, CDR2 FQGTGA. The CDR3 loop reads CASSPAGGRADTQYF. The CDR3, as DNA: TGTGCCAGCAGCCCCGCGGGGGGGCGAGCAGATACGCAGTATTTT. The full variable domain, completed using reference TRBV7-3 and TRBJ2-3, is GAGVSQTPSNKVTEKGKYVELRCDPISGHTALYWYRQSLGQGPEFLIYFQGTGAADDSGLPNDRFFAVRPEGSVSTLKIQRTERGDSAVYLCASSPAGGRADTQYFGPGTRLTVL.

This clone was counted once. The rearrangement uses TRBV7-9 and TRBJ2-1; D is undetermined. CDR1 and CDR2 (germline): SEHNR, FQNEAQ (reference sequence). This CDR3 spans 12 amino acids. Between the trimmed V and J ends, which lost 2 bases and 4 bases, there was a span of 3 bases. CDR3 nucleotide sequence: TGTGCCAGCAGCTTAACTTACAATGAGCAGTTCTTC. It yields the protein CASSLTYNEQFF. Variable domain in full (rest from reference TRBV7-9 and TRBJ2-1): DTGVSQNPRHKITKRGQNVTFRCDPISEHNRLYWYRQTLGQGPEFLTYFQNEAQLEKSRLLSDRFSAERPKGSFSTLEIQRTEQGDSAMYLCASSLTYNEQFFGPGTRLTVL.